This TCR beta chain was captured in a study of OX40 agonist ivuxolimab in advanced cancers. Study summary: Ivuxolimab, which is an agonistic anti-OX40 (CD134) antibody, was administered to the patients. Those enrolled were 82.7% male, with a mean age of 60 years and ages from 23 to 79.

TCRdb's table, derived via immunoSEQ multiplex PCR, lists solely in-frame clones and lacks some. The sample yields tens of thousands of clones, around 87% seen once. Germline CDR1 reads SQVTM; CDR2 reads ANQGSEA. V shed 6 bases and J 5 bases; nucleotides not matched to a gene: 15. This CDR3 has 17 residues. The chain uses TRBV29-1 and TRBJ2-1; 11 bases are shared with TRBD1. Source: CD4+ or CD8+ T cells sorted from blood, taken in a trial of the OX40 agonist ivuxolimab. The sequence was collected from an adult with an advanced solid tumor such as melanoma, head and neck, liver or kidney cancer. For the CDR3, the DNA is TGCAGCGTGTCGGACAGGGGGCGAAGGCAGCCGAACAATGAGCAGTTCTTC. Its translation is CSVSDRGRRQPNNEQFF.